In this sample, the clone carrying this T cell receptor beta chain turned up a few times. V lost 4 bases, J lost 5 bases, and 14 bases stayed unmatched. CDR3 length: 18 residues. Germline V CDR1 and CDR2: MGHRA, YSYEKL. Regions amplified from RNA transcripts were the TCR beta CDR3 regions. HTBI primers were used for first-round RT-PCR of the TCR CDR3. TCRdb processed the multiplex PCR reads anew with MiXCR; each CDR3 protein has one entry. The repertoire holds more than 300,000 distinct CDR3 sequences, with approximately 18% as singletons. This sample is part of a study of T cells in Graves' hyperthyroidism and ophthalmopathy.

Sequences were obtained from blood. J is TRBJ2-3 and V is TRBV4-1, with 11 bases lining up with TRBD2. This TCR was recovered from a woman aged 30 to 39 with Graves' hyperthyroidism that later progressed to Graves' ophthalmopathy. The CDR3 protein is CASSPRRISGRALDTQYF. As DNA, the CDR3 is TGCGCCAGCAGCCCCCGGCGGATTAGCGGGAGGGCCTTAGATACGCAGTATTTT.